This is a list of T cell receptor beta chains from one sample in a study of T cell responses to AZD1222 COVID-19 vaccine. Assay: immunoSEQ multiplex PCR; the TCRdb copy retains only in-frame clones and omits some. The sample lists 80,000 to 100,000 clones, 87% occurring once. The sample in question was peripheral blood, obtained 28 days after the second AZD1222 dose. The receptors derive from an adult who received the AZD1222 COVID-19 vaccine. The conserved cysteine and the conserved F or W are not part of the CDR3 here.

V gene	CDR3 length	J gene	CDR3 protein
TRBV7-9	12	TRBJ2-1	ASSLEGLASEQF
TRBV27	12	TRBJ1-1	ASSWTLMNTEAF
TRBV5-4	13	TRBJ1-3	ASSLGGVAGNTIY
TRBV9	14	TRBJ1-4	ASSVGSGIRAEKLF
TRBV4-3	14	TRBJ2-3	ASSTHGGTSTDTQY
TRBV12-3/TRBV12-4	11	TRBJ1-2	ASSYQGIYGYT
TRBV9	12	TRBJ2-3	ASSPQVNTDTQY
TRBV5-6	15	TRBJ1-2	ASSSDDRGHIFDGYT
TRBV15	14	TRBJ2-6	ATSSPQGRGANVLT
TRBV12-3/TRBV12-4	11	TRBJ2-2	ASSLLETGELF
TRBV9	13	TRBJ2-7	ASSVGGTPGYEQY
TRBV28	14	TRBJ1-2	ASSLWGERQGHGYT